One sample yielded the 28 T cell receptor beta chains listed below, sequenced in a study of T cells expressing NK-cell markers. Reanalyzing the 5' RACE reads, TCRdb keeps one entry per CDR3 protein, without DNA. Its table lists roughly 280,000 distinct CDR3 sequences. What was sequenced was blood T cells: a sorted CD56 or NKG2C T cell subset, CD4+ or CD8+ T cells, or bulk PBMC T cells (not recorded which). The origin of the receptors is a man between 18 and 35 years old in good health.

The chain is built from TRBV29-1 and TRBJ2-1; TCRdb's D gene call, TRBD1, goes unchecked for lack of DNA. The CDR3 is 14 residues long. Germline-derived CDR1 and CDR2 are SQVTM and ANQGSEA. This CDR3 is CSVGRRGLGNEQFF.

This chain connects TRBV5-5 to TRBJ1-5; TCRdb outputs TRBD1, but without DNA this stays unchecked. Germline lookup yields CDR1 SGHKS and CDR2 YYEKEE (reference sequence). The CDR3 has 16 amino acids. The CDR3 loop is CASSLELGRINQPQHF.

The V call is TRBV20-1, the J call TRBJ1-1. The CDR3 is made up of 13 amino acids. Germline assignment: CDR1 DFQATT and CDR2 SNEGSKA (reference sequence). The CDR3 sequence: CSARDWERYVAFF.

The rearrangement uses TRBV6-2 or TRBV6-3 and TRBJ2-5; TCRdb's assignment of TRBD1 cannot be checked, as there is no DNA. Germline CDR1 reads MNHEY; CDR2 reads SVGEGT. The CDR3 contains 14 residues. CDR3 in amino acids: CASSFPDPQETQYF.

The gene calls are TRBV6-2 or TRBV6-3 and TRBJ2-1; without DNA, the TCRdb call of TRBD2 cannot be checked. Germline V gene sequence: CDR1 MNHEY, CDR2 SVGEGT. This CDR3 is built from 13 residues. The CDR3 spells CASSYLLVNEQFF.

The rearrangement links TRBV15 to TRBJ2-7; the D call of TRBD1 rests on TCRdb alone, since no DNA is present to check it. Per the germline V gene, CDR1 is LNHNV and CDR2 is YYDKDF (reference sequence). The CDR3 is made up of 14 amino acids. The chain's CDR3 is CATSRVGGTYEQYF.

The chain carries TRBV25-1 and TRBJ2-7; checking the TCRdb D call of TRBD1 is not possible without DNA. CDR1 is MGHDK, CDR2 SYGVNS, per germline. This CDR3 comprises 16 residues. The CDR3 here is CASSEPGSGGSTKQYF.

The V call is TRBV29-1, the J call TRBJ1-4; TCRdb gives TRBD1 as the D gene, but with no DNA this cannot be confirmed. The germline V gene has CDR1 SQVTM and CDR2 ANQGSEA. CDR3 length equals 11 residues. The CDR3 is CSVRDGEKLFF.

V gene TRBV7-9 combines with J gene TRBJ2-5; the D gene TCRdb calls, TRBD1, cannot be checked with no DNA. Germline lookup yields CDR1 SEHNR and CDR2 FQNEAQ (reference sequence). There are 17 residues in the CDR3. CDR3 in amino acids: CASSLVGRRTGQETQYF.

CDR3 sequence: CATRGGIGGRAVNEQFF. The gene calls are TRBV24-1 and TRBJ2-1; TCRdb outputs TRBD2, but without DNA this stays unchecked. The germline CDR1 and CDR2 sequences are KGHDR and SFDVKD. The CDR3 length is 17 residues.

This chain links TRBV6-2 or TRBV6-3 with TRBJ2-1; TCRdb selects TRBD1, and the lack of DNA leaves this call unchecked. Germline V gene lookup returns CDR1 MNHEY and CDR2 SVGEGT. The CDR3 is 13 residues long. This CDR3 is CASSPRGIYEQFF.

V usage is TRBV12-3 or TRBV12-4 and J usage is TRBJ1-5. CDR3 length: 15 residues. This CDR3 reads CASSFSSPSNQPQHF.

The V gene is TRBV12-3 or TRBV12-4, the J gene TRBJ1-2; without DNA, the TCRdb call of TRBD1 cannot be checked. The CDR3 totals 15 residues. The CDR3 spells CASSRATGKIHGYTF.

The CDR3 sequence is CASRGGIAKNIQYF. This sequence joins TRBV30 and TRBJ2-4; no DNA is available, so the TRBD1 call from TCRdb remains unchecked. Per germline, CDR1 GTSNPN and CDR2 SVGIG (reference sequence). CDR3 length equals 14 residues.

The rearrangement links TRBV2 to TRBJ2-1; lacking DNA, the TRBD2 call made by TCRdb goes unchecked. CDR1 SNHLY and CDR2 FYNNEI come from the germline V gene. The CDR3 is 19 amino acids. The CDR3 loop is CASSTPLRLALSSYNEQFF. Full variable domain (outside the CDR3, taken from reference TRBV2 and TRBJ2-1): EPEVTQTPSHQVTQMGQEVILRCVPISNHLYFYWYRQILGQKVEFLVSFYNNEISEKSEIFDDQFSVERPDGSNFTLKIRSTKLEDSAMYFCASSTPLRLALSSYNEQFFGPGTRLTVL.

The V and J genes are TRBV29-1 and TRBJ2-7; TCRdb returns TRBD2, unconfirmable since there is no DNA. The CDR3 extends over 13 amino acids. Germline CDR1 reads SQVTM; CDR2 reads ANQGSEA. CDR3 amino acids: CSVVAEGLYEQYF.

The rearrangement uses TRBV27 and TRBJ2-1; the TCRdb call, TRBD1, lacks DNA for checking. Per the germline V gene, CDR1 is MNHEY and CDR2 is SMNVEV (reference sequence). The CDR3 is 14 amino acids. The CDR3 region is CASSSSWTGQAQFF.

CDR3 in amino acids: CASSNQGIRSEKLFF. The V and J genes are TRBV6-2 or TRBV6-3 and TRBJ1-4; TCRdb's D call of TRBD1 is untestable without DNA. The CDR3 length is 15 residues. CDR1 is MNHEY and CDR2 is SVGEGT in the germline V gene.

The V and J genes are TRBV20-1 and TRBJ2-1; TCRdb outputs TRBD2, but without DNA this stays unchecked. Germline V gives CDR1 DFQATT, CDR2 SNEGSKA (reference sequence). The CDR3 runs to 12 residues. The chain's CDR3 is CSARGAGGEQFF.

The chain is built from TRBV11-2 and TRBJ1-6; checking the TCRdb D call of TRBD1 is not possible without DNA. Germline CDR1 and CDR2: SGHAT and FQNNGV. The length of the CDR3 is 13 residues. This CDR3 is CASRGLYNSPLHF.

The chain carries TRBV20-1 and TRBJ2-2; TCRdb names TRBD1, which stays unverified in the absence of DNA. Germline-derived CDR1 and CDR2 are DFQATT and SNEGSKA (reference sequence). The CDR3 consists of 12 residues. CDR3 residues: CSATHRSGELFF.

The V gene is TRBV12-3 or TRBV12-4, the J gene TRBJ1-4. This CDR3 has 14 residues. The CDR3 here is CASSFSGNNEKLFF.

The CDR3 spells CAIRQGVRETQYF. The chain recombines TRBV10-3 with TRBJ2-5; TCRdb outputs TRBD1, but without DNA this stays unchecked. This CDR3 has 13 residues. Germline V lookup: CDR1 ENHRY, CDR2 SYGVKD.

The chain joins TRBV7-2 to TRBJ2-3; the TCRdb call, TRBD2, lacks DNA for checking. This CDR3 has 20 amino acids. CDR1 is SGHTA and CDR2 is FQGNSA in the germline V gene. CDR3 loop: CASSLMGVREVIVFTDTQYF.

This CDR3 is CATSRGVAGLETQYF. The chain links TRBV24-1 to TRBJ2-5; there is no DNA to check the TCRdb D call of TRBD2. The CDR3 runs to 15 residues. The germline gives CDR1 KGHDR, CDR2 SFDVKD.

V is TRBV18 and J is TRBJ1-5. CDR3 length: 14 amino acids. Germline values: CDR1 KGHSH, CDR2 LQKENI. The CDR3: CASSPAETGVPQHF. The full variable domain, with the rest looked up from reference TRBV18 and TRBJ1-5, is NAGVMQNPRHLVRRRGQEARLRCSPMKGHSHVYWYRQLPEEGLKFMVYLQKENIIDESGMPKERFSAEFPKEGPSILRIQQVVRGDSAAYFCASSPAETGVPQHFGDGTRLSIL.

The rearrangement uses TRBV4-3 and TRBJ2-7; TCRdb designates TRBD2, a call that cannot be tested without DNA. The CDR3 runs 14 residues. The germline V gene encodes CDR1 LGHNA and CDR2 YSLEER. The CDR3 region is CASSQTRAIYEQYF.

The chain couples TRBV5-1 to TRBJ2-1; TCRdb's assignment of TRBD2 cannot be checked, as there is no DNA. This CDR3 region has 17 residues. Per germline, CDR1 SGHRS and CDR2 YFSETQ. Here the CDR3 reads CASSLGLAGGQYNEQFF.